Below are 20 T cell receptor beta chains sequenced from a single sample in a study of cytomegalovirus exposure and HLA in healthy donors. Use of 60 Vbeta and 13 Jbeta primers characterized the PCR. Generated by immunoSEQ multiplex PCR, the TCRdb table keeps only in-frame clones and is missing some. The table includes about 220,000 clones, 76% detected once. The specimen was PBMCs. The receptor source for this set is a man in his late teens or twenties in good health and CMV-seronegative.

The chain links TRBV6-1 to TRBJ2-1; a weak D match, TRBD2 (6 bases). CDR1 and CDR2 from the germline V gene are MNHNS and SASEGT. The V end was cut by 5 bases, the J end by 7 bases, with 18 bases between. The CDR3 runs 15 residues. The CDR3 reads CASSSEGGLMNEQFF. The CDR3 region has the DNA TGTGCCAGCAGTTCCGAGGGAGGTTTAATGAATGAGCAGTTCTTC.

V usage is TRBV14 and J usage is TRBJ1-1, with a tentative D call TRBD1 (6 bases). Germline V lookup: CDR1 SGHDN, CDR2 FVKESK. V lost 3 bases and J lost 4, with 15 bases in between. The CDR3 totals 15 residues. The DNA for the CDR3 is TGTGCCAGCAGCCAGGAACAGGGTTCGGGCACTGAAGCTTTCTTT. It yields the protein CASSQEQGSGTEAFF.

The chain carries TRBV27 and TRBJ2-7, with 7 nucleotides matching TRBD1. Germline-derived CDR1 and CDR2 are MNHEY and SMNVEV (reference sequence). Losses at the gene ends were 8 bases for V and 6 bases for J; bases not matched to a gene: 13. The CDR3 runs 14 residues. The CDR3 spells CASGHTGARGEQYF. DNA for the CDR3: TGTGCCAGCGGCCACACAGGGGCGAGAGGCGAGCAGTACTTC.

The gene calls are TRBV5-1 and TRBJ2-3, with D tentatively TRBD2 (6 bases). The CDR3 length is 19 residues. Trimming pared 0 bases from V and 2 bases from J, leaving 22 bases between. Germline CDR1 and CDR2: SGHRS and YFSETQ. This CDR3 reads CASSLVRWRGDNDTDTQYF. Here the CDR3 DNA reads TGCGCCAGCAGCTTGGTTCGGTGGCGGGGAGACAATGACACAGATACGCAGTATTTT.

The chain carries TRBV18 and TRBJ2-1, with 15 bases that match TRBD2. V lost 0 bases, J lost 3 bases, and 3 bases stayed unmatched. Germline CDR1 reads KGHSH; CDR2 reads LQKENI. This CDR3 region has 18 residues. CDR3: CASSPPGLAGGLYNEQFF. The CDR3 DNA reads as TGTGCCAGCTCACCACCGGGACTAGCGGGAGGCCTCTACAATGAGCAGTTCTTC.

J is TRBJ1-1 and V is TRBV10-2; the D is unclear. Germline CDR1 and CDR2: WSHSY and SAAADI. V was pared by 10 bases and J by 0 bases, with 12 bases between. This CDR3 is 13 amino acids long. CDR3 in DNA: TGCGCCACCCGGAGCCAGATGAACACTGAAGCTTTCTTT. Translating gives CATRSQMNTEAFF.

The chain's CDR3 is CATTQGDYGYTF. The CDR3 coding sequence is TGTGCCACTACCCAGGGCGACTATGGCTACACCTTC. This chain links TRBV28 with TRBJ1-2; D may be TRBD1 (5 bases). The CDR3 loop spans 12 amino acids. The V end was cut by 10 bases, the J end by 3 bases, with 12 bases between. CDR1 MDHEN and CDR2 SYDVKM come from the germline V gene.

This chain connects TRBV5-1 to TRBJ1-5; no clear D. Germline CDR1 SGHRS, CDR2 YFSETQ. Trimming removed 0 bases from V and 3 bases from J, with 10 bases in between. This CDR3 region has 15 residues. CDR3 loop: CASSLEGAPNQPQHF. Written as DNA, the CDR3 is TGCGCCAGCAGCTTGGAAGGAGCCCCCAATCAGCCCCAGCATTTT. Based on the CDR3 plus reference TRBV5-1 and TRBJ1-5, the full variable domain is KAGVTQTPRYLIKTRGQQVTLSCSPISGHRSVSWYQQTPGQGLQFLFEYFSETQRNKGNFPGRFSGRQFSNSRSEMNVSTLELGDSALYLCASSLEGAPNQPQHFGDGTRLSIL.

The chain employs TRBV19 and TRBJ2-2; tentatively, D is TRBD2 (6 bases). The V and J ends lost 3 bases and 6 bases respectively, with 11 bases between them. CDR1 is LNHDA, CDR2 SQIVND, per germline (reference sequence). The CDR3 covers 14 residues. The DNA for the CDR3 is TGTGCCAGTAGTATGGGCGGGATGCCCGGGGAGCTGTTTTTT. This translates into CASSMGGMPGELFF.

J is TRBJ1-5 and V is TRBV16, with D unresolved. Germline loops: CDR1 KGHSY, CDR2 FQNENV. The CDR3 runs 13 residues. Trimming took off 2 bases at V and 3 bases at J, with 5 bases between the two ends. The CDR3 here is CASSQQFNQPQHF. CDR3 bases: TGTGCCAGCAGCCAACAGTTCAATCAGCCCCAGCATTTT.

This chain joins TRBV6-5 and TRBJ2-7; D not resolved. Between the trimmed V and J ends, which lost 5 bases and 3 bases, there was a span of 11 bases. Germline-derived CDR1 and CDR2 are MNHEY and SVGAGI. This CDR3 is 13 amino acids long. CDR3 residues: CASSDGQDYEQYF. DNA of the CDR3: TGTGCCAGCAGTGATGGTCAGGACTACGAGCAGTACTTC.

The chain uses TRBV5-8 and TRBJ2-6; possible D gene TRBD2, 5 bases. Trimming removed 6 bases from V and 3 bases from J, with 19 bases in between. Germline V gene lookup returns CDR1 SGHTS and CDR2 YDEGEE. The CDR3 totals 17 residues. CDR3 in amino acids: CASTLTINLLGANVLTF. The CDR3 bases are TGTGCCAGCACCCTGACTATCAACCTCCTTGGGGCCAACGTCCTGACTTTC.

The gene calls are TRBV9 and TRBJ2-1, with D perhaps TRBD2 (6 bases). The length of the CDR3 is 14 residues. Germline assignment: CDR1 SGDLS and CDR2 YYNGEE. V lost 2 bases and J lost 6, with 12 bases in between. The CDR3, as DNA: TGTGCCAGCAGCGTCGGGGGAGTAACCAATGAGCAGTTCTTC. This gives the protein CASSVGGVTNEQFF.

V is TRBV6-5 and J is TRBJ2-7, with 7 bases aligning to TRBD2. Trimming took 0 bases from V and 2 from J; bases not matched to a gene: 4. The CDR3 sequence is 15 residues long. Per germline, CDR1 MNHEY and CDR2 SVGAGI. The CDR3 DNA reads TGTGCCAGCAGTTACTCGTTCAGCGGGGCCTACGAGCAGTACTTC. The encoded protein is CASSYSFSGAYEQYF.

This clone was counted a few times. This chain links TRBV30 with TRBJ2-5; 9 nucleotides line up with TRBD1. This CDR3 is built from 15 residues. Per germline, CDR1 GTSNPN and CDR2 SVGIG (reference sequence). V was pared by 2 bases and J by 1 base, with 5 bases of the junction left unmatched. The CDR3 DNA reads TGTGCCTGGAGTAACCGGGACAGGGTCCAAGAGACCCAGTACTTC. It encodes CAWSNRDRVQETQYF.

The V call is TRBV6-1, the J call TRBJ2-7; 8 nucleotides match TRBD1. Germline values: CDR1 MNHNS, CDR2 SASEGT. This CDR3 contains 14 residues. The J segment lost 6 bases and the V segment lost 5 bases, leaving 9 bases of the junction unmatched. CDR3 DNA sequence: TGTGCCAGCAGTCGACAGGGGTCGACGCGCGAGCAGTACTTC. The encoded protein is CASSRQGSTREQYF.

The chain has TRBV7-8 and TRBJ2-7; D gene uncertain. There are 14 residues in the CDR3. With 3 bases removed from V and 3 bases from J, the gap between germline ends came to 12 bases. CDR1 is SGHVS and CDR2 is FQNEAQ in the germline V gene. The CDR3 sequence is CASSFEDKRYEQYF. In nucleotides, the CDR3 is TGTGCCAGCAGCTTTGAAGACAAACGCTACGAGCAGTACTTC.

This clone showed up just a few times. A junction boundary mismatches the germline segment, possibly from a read error. This chain joins TRBV6-5 and TRBJ2-1; a weak D match, TRBD1 (5 bases). This CDR3 is built from 13 residues. From germline, CDR1 is MNHEY and CDR2 SVGAGI. Written as DNA, the CDR3 is TGTGCCAGCAGTGACTCGCCCCAGGGTGAGCAGTTCTTC. Translation gives CASSDSPQGEQFF.

This chain connects TRBV2 to TRBJ2-5; 11 bases align to TRBD2. Germline CDR1 is SNHLY and CDR2 is FYNNEI. J lost 3 bases, V lost 5 bases, and 2 bases had no gene match. There are 14 residues in the CDR3. The CDR3 DNA reads TGTGCCAGCAGTATGACTAGCGGGAAAGAGACCCAGTACTTC. As protein: CASSMTSGKETQYF.

Only a few counts were recorded for this clone. The conserved phenylalanine or tryptophan is not found at the CDR3 terminus, so this likely reflects a read error. The DNA is omitted, as the CDR3 cannot be located on it reliably, and the CDR3 follows TCRdb's listing. The chain employs TRBV28 and TRBJ2-3; the tabulated D call, TRBD1, remains unverified against the DNA. Looked up from germline, CDR1 is MDHEN and CDR2 is SYDVKM. From its first to its last residue, the CDR3 has 13 amino acids. The CDR3 region is CASSYTGVAGWVV.